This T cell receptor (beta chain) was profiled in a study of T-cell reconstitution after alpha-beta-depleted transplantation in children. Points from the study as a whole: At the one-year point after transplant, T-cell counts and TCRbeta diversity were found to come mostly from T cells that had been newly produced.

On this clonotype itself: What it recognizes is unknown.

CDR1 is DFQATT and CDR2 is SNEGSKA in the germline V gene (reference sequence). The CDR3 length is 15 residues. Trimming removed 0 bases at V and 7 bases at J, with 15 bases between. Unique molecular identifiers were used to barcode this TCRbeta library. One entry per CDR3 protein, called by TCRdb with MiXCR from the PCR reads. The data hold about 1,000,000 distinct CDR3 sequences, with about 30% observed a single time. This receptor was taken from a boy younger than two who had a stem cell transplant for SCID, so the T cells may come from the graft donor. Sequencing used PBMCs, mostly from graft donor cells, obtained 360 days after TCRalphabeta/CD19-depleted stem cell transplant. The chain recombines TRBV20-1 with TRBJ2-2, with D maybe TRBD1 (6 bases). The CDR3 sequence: CSARDGARTDGELFF. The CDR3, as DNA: TGCAGTGCTAGAGATGGCGCTCGGACAGACGGGGAGCTGTTTTTT.